Each of the 13 T cell receptor beta chains below was sequenced from the same sample in a study of identical twins. TCRdb re-derived calls from the 5' RACE reads in MiXCR, one entry per CDR3 protein. The table includes 650,000 to 800,000 distinct CDR3 sequences, over 8.5% detected once. These sequences were also reported in another study, on yellow fever vaccine responses in identical twins.

The sequenced sample was PBMCs. The source is a young woman in good health.

This clonotype was seen a few times. The rearrangement uses TRBV6-2 or TRBV6-3 and TRBJ2-2, with a weak D call TRBD2 (5 bases). The V gene lost 2 bases and the J gene lost 5 bases, with 18 bases spanning the gap. The CDR3 has 17 amino acids. In germline, CDR1 is MNHEY, CDR2 SVGEGT. CDR3 sequence reads: CASSYTPLASGTGELFF. The CDR3 coding sequence is TGTGCCAGCAGTTACACCCCTTTAGCGAGCGGAACCGGGGAGCTGTTTTTT.

This clonotype has at least ten counts. The V and J genes are TRBV7-8 and TRBJ2-7; D is unresolved. The CDR3 is 13 amino acids. Germline V gives CDR1 SGHVS, CDR2 FQNEAQ. CDR3 bases: TGTGCATCTCATTCGCGGAACTCCTACGAGCAGTACTTC. Encoded protein: CASHSRNSYEQYF.

The chain uses TRBV12-3 or TRBV12-4 and TRBJ2-1; 14 nucleotides agree with TRBD2. Trimming at V came to 5 bases and at J to 9 bases, leaving 9 bases not matched to a gene. The CDR3 spans 16 residues. CDR3: CASSTGLAGGRSEQFF. CDR3 in DNA: TGTGCCAGCAGTACCGGACTAGCGGGAGGCCGCAGTGAGCAGTTCTTC.

The chain recombines TRBV24-1 with TRBJ2-7; perhaps TRBD2 as D (6 bases). The germline V gene has CDR1 KGHDR and CDR2 SFDVKD. CDR3 length equals 14 residues. V was clipped by 4 bases and J by 3 bases, with 12 bases between them. CDR3 bases: TGTGCCACCAGTGAAGCCGGGACTTTCTACGAGCAGTACTTC. This encodes CATSEAGTFYEQYF.

This clonotype appeared a few times. This rearrangement joins TRBV14 to TRBJ2-1; 8 bases are a match to TRBD1. Germline V gene data show CDR1 as SGHDN and CDR2 as FVKESK. The trim removed 1 base at V and 4 bases at J, leaving 3 bases unmatched. CDR3 length: 15 amino acids. The CDR3 spells CASSQGTGTYNEQFF. CDR3 DNA: TGTGCCAGCAGCCAAGGGACAGGGACATACAATGAGCAGTTCTTC. The variable domain in full, completed from reference TRBV14 and TRBJ2-1, reads EAGVTQFPSHSVIEKGQTVTLRCDPISGHDNLYWYRRVMGKEIKFLLHFVKESKQDESGMPNNRFLAERTGGTYSTLKVQPAELEDSGVYFCASSQGTGTYNEQFFGPGTRLTVL.

This rearrangement joins TRBV7-3 to TRBJ2-5, with no clear D. This CDR3 has 14 amino acids. V was clipped by 2 bases and J by 4 bases, with 11 bases between them. Germline loops: CDR1 SGHTA, CDR2 FQGTGA. The chain's CDR3 is CASSLYARGETQYF. CDR3 nucleotide sequence: TGTGCCAGCAGCTTATACGCTAGAGGAGAGACCCAGTACTTC.

At least ten counts were recorded for this clonotype. The rearrangement joins TRBV28 to TRBJ2-1; D perhaps matches TRBD1 (6 bases). Germline CDR1 and CDR2: MDHEN and SYDVKM. The CDR3 contains 13 residues. Trimming pared 10 bases from V and 5 bases from J, leaving 15 bases between. CDR3 residues: CATRTEKNNEQFF. For the CDR3, the DNA is TGTGCCACCCGGACAGAGAAAAACAATGAGCAGTTCTTC. The variable domain in full, with the rest retrieved from reference TRBV28 and TRBJ2-1, is DVKVTQSSRYLVKRTGEKVFLECVQDMDHENMFWYRQDPGLGLRLIYFSYDVKMKEKGDIPEGYSVSREKKERFSLILESASTNQTSMYLCATRTEKNNEQFFGPGTRLTVL.

This clonotype was picked up a small number of times. This chain joins TRBV11-2 and TRBJ2-7; D unresolved. The CDR3 length is 14 residues. Germline V gene sequence: CDR1 SGHAT, CDR2 FQNNGV. The germline V and J ends were trimmed by 1 base and 4 bases, with 11 bases remaining between them. Written as DNA, the CDR3 is TGTGCCAGCAGCTTAGGAAAAGGGCAGTACGAGCAGTACTTC. It is translated as CASSLGKGQYEQYF.

The rearrangement links TRBV6-5 to TRBJ2-3; D remains unclear. There are 14 residues in the CDR3. With 2 bases removed from V and 6 bases from J, the gap between germline ends came to 12 bases. CDR1 is MNHEY, CDR2 SVGAGI, per germline. The CDR3 region is CASSYDGQVDTQYF. In DNA form, the CDR3 reads TGTGCCAGCAGTTACGACGGCCAGGTGGATACGCAGTATTTT.

At least ten counts were recorded for this clonotype. The chain employs TRBV18 and TRBJ1-5, with D possibly matching TRBD1 (6 bases). Between the trimmed V and J ends, which lost 6 bases and 7 bases, there was a span of 16 bases. The CDR3 is 14 amino acids. Germline CDR1 KGHSH, CDR2 LQKENI. CDR3 nucleotides: TGTGCCAGCTCGACGGGGGGCGCGGGGCAGCCCCAGCATTTT. Its translation is CASSTGGAGQPQHF.

V usage is TRBV6-2 or TRBV6-3 and J usage is TRBJ2-1; 9 bases are shared with TRBD2. The CDR3 contains 17 residues. The germline V gene encodes CDR1 MNHEY and CDR2 SVGEGT. V was pared by 5 bases and J by 5 bases, with 13 bases of the junction left unmatched. The CDR3 spells CASSQLLAGVGNNEQFF. The CDR3 nucleotides read TGTGCCAGCAGTCAATTGTTAGCGGGAGTGGGAAACAATGAGCAGTTCTTC.

In its sample, this clonotype was seen a few times. The chain carries TRBV11-1 and TRBJ2-1; maybe TRBD1 (6 bases). Germline CDR1 and CDR2: SGHAT and FQDESV (reference sequence). This CDR3 is 14 amino acids long. Trimming pared 0 bases from V and 10 bases from J, leaving 13 bases between. CDR3 protein: CASSLADSPREQFF. CDR3 DNA: TGTGCCAGCAGCTTAGCGGACAGCCCCAGGGAGCAGTTCTTC.

The J gene is TRBJ2-1, the V gene TRBV2, with TRBD2 identical over 7 bases. V shed 3 bases, J shed 1 base, and the junction held 6 bases outside the gene matches. The CDR3 spans 16 residues. CDR1 and CDR2 from the germline V gene are SNHLY and FYNNEI. The CDR3 reads CASSELGTISYNEQFF. In DNA, the CDR3 is TGTGCCAGCAGTGAGCTAGGGACTATATCCTACAATGAGCAGTTCTTC. Supplemented by reference TRBV2 and TRBJ2-1, the full variable domain reads EPEVTQTPSHQVTQMGQEVILRCVPISNHLYFYWYRQILGQKVEFLVSFYNNEISEKSEIFDDQFSVERPDGSNFTLKIRSTKLEDSAMYFCASSELGTISYNEQFFGPGTRLTVL.